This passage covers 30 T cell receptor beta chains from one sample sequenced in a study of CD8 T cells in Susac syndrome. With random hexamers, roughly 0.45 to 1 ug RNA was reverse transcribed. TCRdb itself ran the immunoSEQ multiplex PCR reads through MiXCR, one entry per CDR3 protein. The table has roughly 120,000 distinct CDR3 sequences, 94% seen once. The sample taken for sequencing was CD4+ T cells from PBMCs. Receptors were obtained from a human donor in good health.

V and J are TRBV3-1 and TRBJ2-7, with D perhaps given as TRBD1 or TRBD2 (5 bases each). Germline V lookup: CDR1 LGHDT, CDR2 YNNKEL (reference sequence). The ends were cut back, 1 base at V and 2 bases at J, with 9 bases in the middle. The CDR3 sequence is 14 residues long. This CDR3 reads CASSQAGGTYEQYF. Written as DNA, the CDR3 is TGTGCCAGCAGCCAAGCTGGGGGAACCTACGAGCAGTACTTC.

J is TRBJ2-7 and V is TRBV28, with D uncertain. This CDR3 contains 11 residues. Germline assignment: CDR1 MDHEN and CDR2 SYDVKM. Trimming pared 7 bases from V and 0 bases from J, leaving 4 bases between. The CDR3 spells CASTGSYEQYF. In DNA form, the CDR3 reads TGTGCCAGCACAGGCTCCTACGAGCAGTACTTC.

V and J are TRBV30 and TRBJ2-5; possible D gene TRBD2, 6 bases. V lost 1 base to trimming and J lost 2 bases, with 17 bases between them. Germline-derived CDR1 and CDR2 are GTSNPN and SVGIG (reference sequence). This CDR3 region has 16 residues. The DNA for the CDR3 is TGTGCCTGGAGTGCTGAGGGACGTGCGGGACAAGAGACCCAGTACTTC. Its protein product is CAWSAEGRAGQETQYF.

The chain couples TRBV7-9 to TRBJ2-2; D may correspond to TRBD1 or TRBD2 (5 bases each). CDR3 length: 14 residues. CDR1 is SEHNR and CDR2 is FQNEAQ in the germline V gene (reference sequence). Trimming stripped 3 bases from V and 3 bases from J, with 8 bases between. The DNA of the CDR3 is TGTGCCAGCAGCTTTGAGGGGCACACCGGGGAGCTGTTTTTT. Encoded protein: CASSFEGHTGELFF.

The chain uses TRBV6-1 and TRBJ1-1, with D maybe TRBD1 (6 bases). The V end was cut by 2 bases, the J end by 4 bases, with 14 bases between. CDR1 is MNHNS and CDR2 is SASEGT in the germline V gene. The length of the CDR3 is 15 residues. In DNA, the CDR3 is TGTGCCAGCAGTGAATACAGGGATGGACCCACTGAAGCTTTCTTT. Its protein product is CASSEYRDGPTEAFF.

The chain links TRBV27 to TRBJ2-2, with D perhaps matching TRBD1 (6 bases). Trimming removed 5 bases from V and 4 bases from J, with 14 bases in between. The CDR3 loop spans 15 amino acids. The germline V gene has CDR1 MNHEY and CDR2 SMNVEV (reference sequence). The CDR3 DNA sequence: TGTGCCAGCAGTCCAAAGTACAGGGTCACCGGGGAGCTGTTTTTT. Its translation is CASSPKYRVTGELFF.

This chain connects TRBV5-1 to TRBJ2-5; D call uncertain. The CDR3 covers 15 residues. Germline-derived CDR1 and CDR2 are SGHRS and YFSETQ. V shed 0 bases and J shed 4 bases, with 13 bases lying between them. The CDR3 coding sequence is TGCGCCAGCAGCTTGGAAGGGTTGGTCGGAGAGACCCAGTACTTC. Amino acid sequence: CASSLEGLVGETQYF.

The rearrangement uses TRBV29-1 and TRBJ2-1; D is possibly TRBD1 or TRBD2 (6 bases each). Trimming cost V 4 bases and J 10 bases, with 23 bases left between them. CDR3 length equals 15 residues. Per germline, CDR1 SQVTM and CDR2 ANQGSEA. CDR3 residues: CSVVGGPLQGGEQFF. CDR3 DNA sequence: TGCAGCGTTGTTGGGGGGCCCCTGCAGGGTGGAGAGCAGTTCTTC.

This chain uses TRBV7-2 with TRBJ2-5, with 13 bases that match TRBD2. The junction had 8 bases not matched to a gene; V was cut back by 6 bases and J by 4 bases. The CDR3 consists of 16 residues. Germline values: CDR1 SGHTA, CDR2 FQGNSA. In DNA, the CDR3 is TGTGCCAGCAGGGCGTTCGGGACTAGCGGGACAGAGACCCAGTACTTC. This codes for CASRAFGTSGTETQYF.

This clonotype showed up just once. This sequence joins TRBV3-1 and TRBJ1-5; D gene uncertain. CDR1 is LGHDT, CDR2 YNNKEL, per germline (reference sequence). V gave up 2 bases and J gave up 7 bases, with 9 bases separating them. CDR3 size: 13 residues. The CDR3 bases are TGTGCCAGCAGCCAATCTCCGGACCAGCCCCAGCATTTT. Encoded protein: CASSQSPDQPQHF.

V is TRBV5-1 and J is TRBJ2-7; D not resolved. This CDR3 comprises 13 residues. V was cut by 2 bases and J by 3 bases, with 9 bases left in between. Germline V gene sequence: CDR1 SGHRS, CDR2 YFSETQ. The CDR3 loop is CASSFGQNYEQYF. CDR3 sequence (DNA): TGCGCCAGCAGCTTCGGCCAGAACTACGAGCAGTACTTC.

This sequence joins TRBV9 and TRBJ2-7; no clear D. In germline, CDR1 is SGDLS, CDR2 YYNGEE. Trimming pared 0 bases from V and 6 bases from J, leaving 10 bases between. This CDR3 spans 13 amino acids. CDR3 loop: CASSVEAIGEQYF. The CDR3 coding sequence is TGTGCCAGCAGCGTAGAGGCCATCGGCGAGCAGTACTTC.

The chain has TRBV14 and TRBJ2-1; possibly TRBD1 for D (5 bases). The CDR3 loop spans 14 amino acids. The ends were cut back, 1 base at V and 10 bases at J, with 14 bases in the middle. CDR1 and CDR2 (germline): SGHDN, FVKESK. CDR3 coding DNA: TGTGCCAGCAGCCAAGCTGCAGGGTATGGCGAGCAGTTCTTC. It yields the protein CASSQAAGYGEQFF. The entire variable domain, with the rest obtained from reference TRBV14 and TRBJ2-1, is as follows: EAGVTQFPSHSVIEKGQTVTLRCDPISGHDNLYWYRRVMGKEIKFLLHFVKESKQDESGMPNNRFLAERTGGTYSTLKVQPAELEDSGVYFCASSQAAGYGEQFFGPGTRLTVL.

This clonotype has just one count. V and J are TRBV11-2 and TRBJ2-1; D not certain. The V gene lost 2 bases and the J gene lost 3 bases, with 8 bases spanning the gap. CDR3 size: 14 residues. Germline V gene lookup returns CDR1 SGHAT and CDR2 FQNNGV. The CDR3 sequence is CASSLLDGYNEQFF. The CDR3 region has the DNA TGTGCCAGCAGCTTACTAGACGGCTACAATGAGCAGTTCTTC.

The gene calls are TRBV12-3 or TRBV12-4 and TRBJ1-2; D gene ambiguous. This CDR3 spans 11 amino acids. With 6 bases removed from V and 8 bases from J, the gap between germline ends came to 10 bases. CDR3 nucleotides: TGTGCCAGCAGCCCAGACCAGGGCTACACCTTC. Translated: CASSPDQGYTF.

The DNA for the CDR3 is TGTGCCAGCAGCCAAGAGACTAGCGGGTATACCGGGGAGCTGTTTTTT. Amino acid sequence: CASSQETSGYTGELFF. V gene TRBV4-2 combines with J gene TRBJ2-2, with 10 bases identical to TRBD2. The V segment lost 0 bases and the J segment 5 bases; nucleotides outside the gene matches: 3. The V gene's germline CDR1 is LGHNA and CDR2 YNFKEQ. This CDR3 has 16 residues.

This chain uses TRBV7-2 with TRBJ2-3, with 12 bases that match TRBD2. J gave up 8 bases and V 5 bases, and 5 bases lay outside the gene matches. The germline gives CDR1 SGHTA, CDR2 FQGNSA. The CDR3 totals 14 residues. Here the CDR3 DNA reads TGTGCCAGCAGCACACGGACTAGCGGGACTACGCAGTATTTT. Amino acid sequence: CASSTRTSGTTQYF.

The CDR3 DNA is TGTGCCAGCAGTCCCTCACGACAGAGAAACACTGAAGCTTTCTTT. As protein: CASSPSRQRNTEAFF. This chain joins TRBV27 and TRBJ1-1; tentative D call: TRBD1 (5 bases). The ends were cut back, 5 bases at V and 2 bases at J, with 15 bases in the middle. Germline CDR1 MNHEY, CDR2 SMNVEV (reference sequence). The CDR3 is made up of 15 amino acids.

The DNA for the CDR3 is TGTGCCAGCAGTTTTTCCTTTCGGGGGGCAGTCACTGAAGCTTTCTTT. Amino acid sequence: CASSFSFRGAVTEAFF. The V call is TRBV28, the J call TRBJ1-1, with D maybe TRBD1 (6 bases). The germline CDR1 and CDR2 sequences are MDHEN and SYDVKM. The CDR3 runs 16 residues. Trimming took 3 bases from V and 4 from J, leaving 18 bases between them. Complete variable domain (other parts from reference TRBV28 and TRBJ1-1): DVKVTQSSRYLVKRTGEKVFLECVQDMDHENMFWYRQDPGLGLRLIYFSYDVKMKEKGDIPEGYSVSREKKERFSLILESASTNQTSMYLCASSFSFRGAVTEAFFGQGTRLTVV.

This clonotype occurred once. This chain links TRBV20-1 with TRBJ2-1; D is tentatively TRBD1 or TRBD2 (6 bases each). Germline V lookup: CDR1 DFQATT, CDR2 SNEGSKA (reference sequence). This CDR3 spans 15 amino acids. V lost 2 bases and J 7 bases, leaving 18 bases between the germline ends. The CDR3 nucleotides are TGCAGTGCTAGACTCTCCCTGGGGGGCCAGAATGAGCAGTTCTTC. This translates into CSARLSLGGQNEQFF.

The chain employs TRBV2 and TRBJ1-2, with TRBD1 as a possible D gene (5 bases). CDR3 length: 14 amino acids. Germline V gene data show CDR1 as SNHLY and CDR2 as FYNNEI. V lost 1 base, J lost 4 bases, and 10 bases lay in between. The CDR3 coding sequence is TGTGCCAGCAGTGAAGGGGGCGCGGGCTATGGCTACACCTTC. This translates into CASSEGGAGYGYTF.

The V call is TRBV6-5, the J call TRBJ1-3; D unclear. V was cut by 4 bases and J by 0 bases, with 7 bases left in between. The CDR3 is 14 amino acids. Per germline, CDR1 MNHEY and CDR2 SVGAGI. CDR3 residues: CASSLGYSGNTIYF. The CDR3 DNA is TGTGCCAGCAGTTTGGGGTACTCTGGAAACACCATATATTTT.

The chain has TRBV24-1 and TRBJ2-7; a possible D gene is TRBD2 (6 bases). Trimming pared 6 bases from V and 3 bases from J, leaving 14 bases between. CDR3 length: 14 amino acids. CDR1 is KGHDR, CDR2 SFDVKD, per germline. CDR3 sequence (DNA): TGTGCCACCAGTCTGGAGGGGTCCCGCTACGAGCAGTACTTC. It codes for CATSLEGSRYEQYF.

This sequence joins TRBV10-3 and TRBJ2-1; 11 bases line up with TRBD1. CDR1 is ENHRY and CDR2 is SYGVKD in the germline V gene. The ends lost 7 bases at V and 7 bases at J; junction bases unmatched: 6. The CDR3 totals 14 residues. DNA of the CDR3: TGTGCCATCATGGGACAGGGGGGATGGAATGAGCAGTTCTTC. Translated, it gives CAIMGQGGWNEQFF.

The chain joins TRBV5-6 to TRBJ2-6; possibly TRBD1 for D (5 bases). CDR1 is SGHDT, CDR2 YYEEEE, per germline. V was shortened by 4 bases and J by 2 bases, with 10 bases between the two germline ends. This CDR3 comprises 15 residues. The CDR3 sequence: CASSRRVAGANVLTF. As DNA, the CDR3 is TGTGCCAGCAGCCGCAGGGTAGCTGGGGCCAACGTCCTGACTTTC.

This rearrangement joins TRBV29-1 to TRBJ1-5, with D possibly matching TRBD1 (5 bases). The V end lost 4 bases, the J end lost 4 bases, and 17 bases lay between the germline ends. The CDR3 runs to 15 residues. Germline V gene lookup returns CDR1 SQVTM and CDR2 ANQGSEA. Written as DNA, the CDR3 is TGCAGCGTTGGCCTAGGCGGGACCTCAAATCAGCCCCAGCATTTT. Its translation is CSVGLGGTSNQPQHF.

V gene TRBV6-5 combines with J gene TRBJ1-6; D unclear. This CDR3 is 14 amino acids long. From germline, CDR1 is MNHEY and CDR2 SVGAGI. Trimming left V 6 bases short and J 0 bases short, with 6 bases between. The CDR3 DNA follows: TGTGCCAGCAGACGGGGCTCCTATAATTCACCCCTCCACTTT. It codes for CASRRGSYNSPLHF.

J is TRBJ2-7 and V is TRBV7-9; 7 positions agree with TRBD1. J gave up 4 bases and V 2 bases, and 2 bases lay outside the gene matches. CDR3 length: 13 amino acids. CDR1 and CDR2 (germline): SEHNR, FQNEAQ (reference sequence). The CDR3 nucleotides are TGTGCCAGCAGCTTAAAGGGACAGTACGAGCAGTACTTC. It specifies CASSLKGQYEQYF.

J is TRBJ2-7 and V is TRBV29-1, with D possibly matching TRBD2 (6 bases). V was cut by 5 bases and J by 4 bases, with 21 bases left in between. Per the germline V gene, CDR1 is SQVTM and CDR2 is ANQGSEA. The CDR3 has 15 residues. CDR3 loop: CSVRGTGVVGYEQYF. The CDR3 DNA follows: TGCAGCGTTCGAGGGACGGGGGTGGTAGGGTACGAGCAGTACTTC.

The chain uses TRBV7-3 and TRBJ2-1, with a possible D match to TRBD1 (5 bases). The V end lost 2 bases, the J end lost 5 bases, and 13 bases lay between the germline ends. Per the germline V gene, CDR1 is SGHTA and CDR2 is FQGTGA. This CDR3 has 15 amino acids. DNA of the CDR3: TGTGCCAGCAGCTTATCGCAGGGTGGAAACAATGAGCAGTTCTTC. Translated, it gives CASSLSQGGNNEQFF.